One and the same sample provided the 19 T cell receptor beta chains below, sequenced in a study. TCRdb reprocessed the 5' RACE reads with MiXCR, giving one entry per CDR3 protein. The table has over 55,000 distinct CDR3 sequences, 28% seen once; the top ten hold approximately 3.2%. Source material: tumor-infiltrating memory CD4+ T cells sorted from the breast tumor. Subset indicated: memory CD4+ T cells, CD4+CD45RO+CD25-. The receptors derive from a female donor with breast cancer.

The chain joins TRBV7-2 to TRBJ2-5; no definite D call. Per germline, CDR1 SGHTA and CDR2 FQGNSA. V shed 5 bases and J shed 2 bases, with 15 bases lying between them. CDR3 length equals 15 residues. The CDR3 region is CASSLRPAYQETQYF. For the CDR3, the DNA is TGTGCCAGCAGCCTTAGACCCGCCTATCAAGAGACCCAGTACTTC.

The gene calls are TRBV20-1 and TRBJ2-3; D is possibly TRBD2 (6 bases). This CDR3 is built from 11 residues. V was pared by 7 bases and J by 9 bases, with 14 bases between. Germline V gene sequence: CDR1 DFQATT, CDR2 SNEGSKA (reference sequence). The chain's CDR3 is CSVYGEETQYF. The CDR3, as DNA: TGCAGTGTCTACGGGGAGGAGACGCAGTATTTT.

Points on this clonotype: Since no conserved phenylalanine or tryptophan closes the CDR3, a read error is the likely cause. The rearrangement links TRBV28 to TRBJ1-1, with unresolved D. The CDR3 has 15 residues. The germline V gene encodes CDR1 MDHEN and CDR2 SYDVKM. The ends were cut back, 5 bases at V and 2 bases at J, with 15 bases in the middle. In nucleotides, the CDR3 is TGTGCCAGCAGTCCTCCCCCCGCCAGAAACACTGAAGCTTTCTAT. It codes for CASSPPPARNTEAFY.

This clonotype is a singleton in its sample. The chain uses TRBV6-5 and TRBJ2-1; the match to TRBD2 covers 11 bases. In germline, CDR1 is MNHEY, CDR2 SVGAGI. The CDR3 spans 15 residues. V was clipped by 1 base and J by 9 bases; unmatched bases: 5. The CDR3 DNA reads as TGTGCCAGCAGTTACTTTAGCGGGGGGGCCGCTGAGCAGTTCTTC. It yields the protein CASSYFSGGAAEQFF.

This clonotype was counted ten times or more. V usage is TRBV5-1 and J usage is TRBJ2-1; 11 bases are a match to TRBD2. CDR3 length: 18 amino acids. In germline, CDR1 is SGHRS, CDR2 YFSETQ. V shed 0 bases, J shed 9 bases, and the junction held 14 bases outside the gene matches. CDR3 DNA sequence: TGCGCCAGCAGCTTGGACATGACTAGCGGGACAATGTGGGGTGAGCAGTTCTTC. It codes for CASSLDMTSGTMWGEQFF. The variable domain in full, completed from reference TRBV5-1 and TRBJ2-1, reads KAGVTQTPRYLIKTRGQQVTLSCSPISGHRSVSWYQQTPGQGLQFLFEYFSETQRNKGNFPGRFSGRQFSNSRSEMNVSTLELGDSALYLCASSLDMTSGTMWGEQFFGPGTRLTVL.

On this clonotype itself: The junction differs from germline at one of its ends, possibly a read error. The chain joins TRBV27 to TRBJ2-7, with a possible D match to TRBD2 (5 bases). The germline V gene encodes CDR1 MNHEY and CDR2 SMNVEV (reference sequence). The CDR3 has 13 amino acids. The CDR3 nucleotides are TGTGCCAGCAGTTTAAAAGCGGATTGGGAGCAGGACTTC. Amino acid sequence: CASSLKADWEQDF.

This clonotype was seen just once. V gene TRBV2 combines with J gene TRBJ1-1, with D tentatively TRBD1 (5 bases). This CDR3 has 12 amino acids. The germline gives CDR1 SNHLY, CDR2 FYNNEI. Trimming took 8 bases from V and 4 from J, leaving 11 bases between them. The CDR3 loop is CASSSQGTEAFF. CDR3 DNA sequence: TGTGCCAGCTCCTCCCAGGGCACTGAAGCTTTCTTT. The full variable domain, completed using reference TRBV2 and TRBJ1-1, is EPEVTQTPSHQVTQMGQEVILRCVPISNHLYFYWYRQILGQKVEFLVSFYNNEISEKSEIFDDQFSVERPDGSNFTLKIRSTKLEDSAMYFCASSSQGTEAFFGQGTRLTVV.

This clonotype turned up a few times. The chain combines TRBV20-1 with TRBJ2-7; 12 bases agree with TRBD2. V was pared by 2 bases and J by 0 bases, with 8 bases of the junction left unmatched. The germline CDR1 and CDR2 sequences are DFQATT and SNEGSKA (reference sequence). The CDR3 runs 17 residues. CDR3 coding DNA: TGCAGTGCTAGACGGCTAGCGGGAGGGCCTGTCTCCTACGAGCAGTACTTC. The encoded protein is CSARRLAGGPVSYEQYF.

This chain connects TRBV7-9 to TRBJ2-1; D is possibly TRBD2 (5 bases). V lost 7 bases and J lost 6, with 16 bases in between. In germline, CDR1 is SEHNR, CDR2 FQNEAQ (reference sequence). This CDR3 comprises 14 residues. The CDR3 bases are TGTGCCAGCACCCCTGAGGGCCCAGGCAATGAGCAGTTCTTC. Translating gives CASTPEGPGNEQFF.

The chain uses TRBV7-2 and TRBJ2-1; D uncertain. The CDR3 spans 15 residues. CDR1 SGHTA and CDR2 FQGNSA come from the germline V gene. The ends were cut back, 2 bases at V and 0 bases at J, with 8 bases in the middle. The CDR3 loop is CASSLTTFSYNEQFF. The CDR3 DNA is TGTGCCAGCAGCTTAACCACTTTCTCCTACAATGAGCAGTTCTTC.

The rearrangement joins TRBV29-1 to TRBJ1-5; D gene unclear. The CDR3 has 12 residues. The germline V gene encodes CDR1 SQVTM and CDR2 ANQGSEA. Trimming cost V 1 base and J 4 bases, with 5 bases left between them. This CDR3 is CSVEGANQPQHF. CDR3 in DNA: TGCAGCGTTGAAGGGGCTAATCAGCCCCAGCATTTT.

This clonotype is classed as medium-sized. V is TRBV6-5 and J is TRBJ2-1, with D possibly matching TRBD1 (6 bases). V gave up 6 bases and J gave up 4 bases, with 10 bases separating them. CDR1 is MNHEY, CDR2 SVGAGI, per germline. This CDR3 has 13 amino acids. CDR3 region: CASRLDSYNEQFF. In DNA form, the CDR3 reads TGTGCCAGCAGACTGGACAGTTACAATGAGCAGTTCTTC.

The rearrangement joins TRBV7-6 to TRBJ2-1; 15 bases agree with TRBD2. Trimming cost V 3 bases and J 16 bases; bases outside gene matches: 4. Germline lookup yields CDR1 SGHVS and CDR2 FNYEAQ. The CDR3 sequence is 13 residues long. CDR3 sequence (DNA): TGTGCCAGCAGCTTGGGGACTAGCGGGAGGTCTTTCTTC. Translation: CASSLGTSGRSFF. The whole variable domain, remainder taken from reference TRBV7-6 and TRBJ2-1, is GAGVSQSPRYKVTKRGQDVALRCDPISGHVSLYWYRQALGQGPEFLTYFNYEAQQDKSGLPNDRFSAERPEGSISTLTIQRTEQRDSAMYRCASSLGTSGRSFFGPGTRLTVL.

This clonotype was recorded only once. V is TRBV28 and J is TRBJ2-6; perhaps TRBD2 as D (7 bases). V shed 11 bases and J shed 4 bases, with 21 bases lying between them. This CDR3 is built from 16 residues. Germline CDR1 reads MDHEN; CDR2 reads SYDVKM. CDR3 coding DNA: TGTGCCGGCAAAGGGGGAGGGCCATCGGGGGCCAACGTCCTGACTTTC. Its protein is CAGKGGGPSGANVLTF.

This clonotype was seen more than once but under ten times. The chain employs TRBV6-2 or TRBV6-3 and TRBJ2-5, with D perhaps matching TRBD1 (5 bases). CDR3 length equals 14 residues. The ends were cut back, 8 bases at V and 5 bases at J, with 18 bases in the middle. Germline V CDR1 and CDR2: MNHEY, SVGEGT. CDR3 region: CASANPGRGETQYF. The CDR3, as DNA: TGTGCCAGCGCCAACCCTGGAAGGGGTGAGACCCAGTACTTC.

This clonotype was counted ten times or more. The rearrangement joins TRBV24-1 to TRBJ2-7; 7 nucleotides match TRBD1. V lost 4 bases to trimming and J lost 4 bases; unmatched junction nucleotides: 0. Looked up from germline, CDR1 is KGHDR and CDR2 is SFDVKD. The CDR3 has 12 residues. The chain's CDR3 is CATSETGYEQYF. The CDR3 DNA is TGTGCCACCAGTGAGACAGGGTACGAGCAGTACTTC.

The chain recombines TRBV3-1 with TRBJ2-1, with TRBD2 matching over 11 bases. CDR1 is LGHDT and CDR2 is YNNKEL in the germline V gene (reference sequence). The J segment lost 6 bases and the V segment lost 2 bases, leaving 3 bases of the junction unmatched. The CDR3 sequence is 15 residues long. CDR3 nucleotides: TGTGCCAGCAGCCAAAGGCTAGCGGGGGGCAATGAGCAGTTCTTC. Translating it yields CASSQRLAGGNEQFF.

This clonotype was observed a few times. A read error is possible here, since a much larger clone lies one base away. The CDR3 end shows no conserved phenylalanine or tryptophan, and so a read error is likely. As DNA, the CDR3 is TGTGCCAGCAGCTTGATCACGGGGGCTTGGTCACCCCTCCACTTG. This codes for CASSLITGAWSPLHL. V and J are TRBV7-9 and TRBJ1-6; a weak D match, TRBD1 (6 bases). CDR3 length: 15 amino acids. V was shortened by 3 bases and J by 10 bases, with 16 bases between the two germline ends. Per germline, CDR1 SEHNR and CDR2 FQNEAQ (reference sequence).

The chain has TRBV29-1 and TRBJ2-7, with D perhaps matching TRBD1 (5 bases). The CDR3 length is 12 residues. Trimming left V 4 bases short and J 5 bases short, with 12 bases between. Germline CDR1 is SQVTM and CDR2 is ANQGSEA. The CDR3 region is CSVGMSRDEQYF. CDR3 bases: TGCAGCGTTGGTATGAGCAGGGACGAGCAGTACTTC.